The clone carrying this T cell receptor beta chain was recorded only once. This specimen belongs to a study of blood T cell repertoires in COVID-19. Overall study: The United States, Italy and Spain supplied acute and convalescent COVID-19 samples. Sample material is recorded as cDNA or gDNA derived from T cells, B-cell-depleted T cells, or PBMCs.

V was trimmed by 4 bases and J by 7 bases, leaving 22 bases between them. The germline V gene encodes CDR1 MDHEN and CDR2 SYDVKM. The CDR3 runs 16 residues. Per the original methods: Estimated nucleated cell counts came from reference gene primer amplification. Clones were sequenced by immunoSEQ multiplex PCR, and TCRdb holds only the in-frame ones, with some missing. The DNA gave D and trimming, while V, J and clone size come from that table. The table has approximately 81,000 clones, 91% seen once; the top ten hold under 2%. The clonotype originates from a woman between 50 and 59 years old in a cohort sampled during active COVID-19. V gene TRBV28 combines with J gene TRBJ1-2, with D maybe TRBD1 (5 bases). Sequencing used peripheral blood. This chain's CDR3 is CASSWGWAGREGGYTF. CDR3 bases: TGTGCCAGCAGTTGGGGCTGGGCAGGGAGGGAAGGTGGCTACACCTTC.